These 9 T cell receptor beta chains came from one sample sequenced in a study of Ad26.COV2.S vaccination and SARS-CoV-2 variants. The data were produced by immunoSEQ multiplex PCR, yet TCRdb's version contains in-frame clones alone and is incomplete. The data contain over 350,000 clones, approximately 91% of them seen just once; the ten biggest clones take up 3.5%. Treatment of the sample: some 20 received Ad26.COV2.S at low or high dose, single or two shots; about 5 received placebo; per-sample allocation not given. Sampling happened 63 days after the first vaccine or placebo injection. This specimen consisted of peripheral blood, obtained in a trial of Ad26.COV2.S vaccine versus placebo. These receptors were collected from a person between 18 and 60 years old who received the Ad26.COV2.S COVID-19 vaccine or a placebo.

This chain joins TRBV6-5 and TRBJ2-3; a weak D match, TRBD1 (6 bases). This CDR3 is built from 15 residues. Trimming stripped 6 bases from V and 4 bases from J, with 17 bases between. The germline V gene has CDR1 MNHEY and CDR2 SVGAGI. CDR3 residues: CASRRLMGAPDTQYF. CDR3 sequence (DNA): TGTGCCAGCAGAAGGTTAATGGGGGCCCCAGATACGCAGTATTTT.

In nucleotides, the CDR3 is TGTGCCAGTTATCAGCAAAGAACATTCTATGGCTACACCTTC. Translated, it gives CASYQQRTFYGYTF. The chain couples TRBV6-4 to TRBJ1-2, with D uncertain. This CDR3 has 14 amino acids. The germline V and J ends were trimmed by 9 bases and 4 bases, with 18 bases remaining between them. Per the germline V gene, CDR1 is MRHNA and CDR2 is SNTAGT.

This clone was seen once. This sequence joins TRBV27 and TRBJ1-2; 10 nucleotides match TRBD1. There are 14 residues in the CDR3. The J segment lost 8 bases and the V segment lost 6 bases, leaving 9 bases of the junction unmatched. CDR1 is MNHEY and CDR2 is SMNVEV in the germline V gene (reference sequence). The CDR3 sequence: CASSRDRGSGGYTF. CDR3 DNA: TGTGCCAGCAGCCGGGACAGGGGAAGTGGGGGCTACACCTTC.

The V call is TRBV10-3, the J call TRBJ1-3, with a tentative D call TRBD1 (6 bases). The CDR3 consists of 17 residues. The V gene's germline CDR1 is ENHRY and CDR2 SYGVKD. Trimming left V 2 bases short and J 7 bases short, with 21 bases between. The CDR3 bases are TGTGCCATCAGTGAGCGGAGACAGGCTCTAGAGGTGAACACCATATATTTT. Amino acid sequence: CAISERRQALEVNTIYF.

The gene calls are TRBV3-1 (or the pseudogene TRBV3-2) and TRBJ2-1; either TRBD1 or TRBD2 may supply D (6 bases each). Germline V lookup: CDR1 LGHDT, CDR2 YNNKEL (reference sequence). CDR3 length equals 17 residues. V was cut by 4 bases and J by 1 base, with 17 bases left in between. The CDR3 sequence is CASSRSIGGGSYNEQFF. In DNA form, the CDR3 reads TGTGCCAGCAGCCGATCCATCGGGGGCGGTTCCTACAATGAGCAGTTCTTC.

This clone has a single count. The chain uses TRBV7-9 and TRBJ2-7, with 11 bases that match TRBD1. The germline V gene has CDR1 SEHNR and CDR2 FQNEAQ (reference sequence). With 4 bases clipped from V and 5 bases from J, the junction kept 7 bases outside the gene matches. CDR3 length equals 15 residues. The CDR3 DNA sequence: TGTGCCAGCAGCTGGACAGGGGGCCCCCCGCACGAGCAGTACTTC. Encoded protein: CASSWTGGPPHEQYF.

The rearrangement joins TRBV4-2 to TRBJ2-7; possible D gene TRBD1, 5 bases. This CDR3 is built from 12 residues. V was pared by 3 bases and J by 3 bases, with 6 bases between. Germline lookup yields CDR1 LGHNA and CDR2 YNFKEQ. CDR3 protein: CASSHTGYEQYF. Written as DNA, the CDR3 is TGTGCCAGCAGCCATACAGGCTACGAGCAGTACTTC.

This clone was counted between two and nine times. The rearrangement uses TRBV6-5 and TRBJ1-2; no clear D. Germline CDR1 and CDR2: MNHEY and SVGAGI. V lost 0 bases, J lost 8 bases, and 10 bases lay in between. The CDR3 extends over 13 amino acids. The CDR3 loop reads CASSYSEIQGYTF. The CDR3 DNA reads as TGTGCCAGCAGTTACTCAGAGATTCAGGGCTACACCTTC.

The V call is TRBV6-5, the J call TRBJ1-1; D ambiguous. The CDR3 has 15 residues. The ends were cut back, 6 bases at V and 4 bases at J, with 18 bases in the middle. Germline V gene sequence: CDR1 MNHEY, CDR2 SVGAGI. The CDR3 DNA reads TGTGCCAGCAGGGGCCGGGATTCCTCTCTCACTGAAGCTTTCTTT. This encodes CASRGRDSSLTEAFF.